This T cell receptor beta chain emerged from a study of shared clonotypes between healthy human individuals. Study-level information: CD8 memory received one plate per donor, CD8 naive two, CD4 memory three and CD4 naive three.

Study findings and constraints: Only blood underwent sampling, and tissue repertoires likely differ. Sequencing of the sorted subsets was shown by rarefaction to be incomplete despite large depth.

A remark on this clone: What it recognizes is unknown.

The CDR3 covers 14 residues. V was pared by 3 bases and J by 0 bases, with 6 bases between. Germline CDR1 is MGHDK and CDR2 is SYGVNS. The data were produced by immunoSEQ multiplex PCR, yet TCRdb's version contains in-frame clones alone and is incomplete. The data contain some 2,500,000 clones, roughly 93% of them singletons. The receptor comes from a man between 18 and 29 years old in good health. Some clones in this sample may be carry-over from other donors' samples. The specimen sequenced was naive CD4+ T cells from PBMCs. Regarding subset: CD45RA+ positively selected. The chain employs TRBV25-1 and TRBJ2-1; D is ambiguous. CDR3 sequence: CASSEVSSYNEQFF. The CDR3 bases are TGTGCCAGCAGTGAGGTGAGCTCCTACAATGAGCAGTTCTTC.